This T cell receptor (beta chain) was obtained from a study of T cell repertoires in cytomegalovirus infection. Study overall: CMV epitopes in the study were HLA-C-restricted (recently identified) and HLA-B-restricted (well studied). Matching HLA type and CMV infection were both indicated by public TCR beta signatures. General study findings and limits: The cumulative frequency of public TCR beta families distinguished individuals who carried CMV together with the relevant HLA.

This clonotype was found many times. Its antigen is as yet unknown. One entry per CDR3 protein results from TCRdb running MiXCR on the reads. The sample has about 89,000 distinct CDR3 sequences; about 29% are singletons. The receptor's source is a human donor in good health (CMV status not recorded). Some clones in this sample may be carry-over from other donors' samples. The sequencing here drew on CD8+ T cells from cultured PBMCs, taken from culture after CMV antigen stimulation.

This chain's CDR3 is CASSRDSNQPQHF. CDR3 DNA sequence: TGTGCCAGCAGCCGGGACAGCAATCAGCCCCAGCATTTT. This chain connects TRBV12-3 or TRBV12-4 to TRBJ1-5, with D tentatively TRBD1 (5 bases). This CDR3 region has 13 residues. With 6 bases removed from V and 1 base from J, the gap between germline ends came to 7 bases.